The 23 T cell receptor beta chains listed next were all sequenced from one sample in a study of shared clonotypes between healthy human individuals. TCRdb's copy holds only in-frame clones and misses some; the assay was immunoSEQ multiplex PCR. The top ten hold 0.37% of the sample, which has 2 million to 2.5 million clones, 92% seen once. Sequences were obtained from naive CD4+ T cells from PBMCs. Sample subset: CD45RA+ positively selected. The receptors were gathered from a man aged 18-30 years in good health. Some clones in this sample may be carry-over from other donors' samples.

This chain uses TRBV19 with TRBJ1-2; tentative D call: TRBD1 (6 bases). V was cut by 4 bases and J by 5 bases, with 14 bases left in between. Per the germline V gene, CDR1 is LNHDA and CDR2 is SQIVND (reference sequence). This CDR3 is built from 14 residues. The CDR3 loop reads CASSTPDGQYGYTF. DNA of the CDR3: TGTGCCAGTAGTACCCCCGATGGACAGTATGGCTACACCTTC.

This clone was recorded only once. The genes are TRBV2 and TRBJ1-1; D call uncertain. This CDR3 comprises 13 residues. Germline V gives CDR1 SNHLY, CDR2 FYNNEI. The V end lost 3 bases, the J end lost 2 bases, and 7 bases lay between the germline ends. CDR3 sequence (DNA): TGTGCCAGCAGTGACGGGTTTAACACTGAAGCTTTCTTT. Its translation: CASSDGFNTEAFF.

The rearrangement links TRBV6-1 to TRBJ1-2, with D unclear. The CDR3 is 16 amino acids. V gave up 0 bases and J gave up 0 bases, with 11 bases separating them. CDR1 and CDR2 from the germline V gene are MNHNS and SASEGT. In nucleotides, the CDR3 is TGTGCCAGCAGTGAAGCGTACGGACCATCTAACTATGGCTACACCTTC. Protein: CASSEAYGPSNYGYTF.

V usage is TRBV5-4 and J usage is TRBJ2-2; 12 nucleotides agree with TRBD1. The germline V gene has CDR1 SGHNT and CDR2 YYREEE (reference sequence). V lost 4 bases and J lost 1; bases outside the gene matches: 2. This CDR3 has 16 amino acids. The CDR3 loop reads CASSRDRGLNTGELFF. The CDR3 bases are TGTGCCAGCAGCCGGGACAGGGGGCTGAACACCGGGGAGCTGTTTTTT.

A word on this clone: Relative to the germline gene, one junction end is altered; a read error may explain this. The chain has TRBV5-1 and TRBJ1-2, with a tentative D call TRBD1 (5 bases). This CDR3 contains 15 residues. Germline CDR1 SGHRS, CDR2 YFSETQ. Here the CDR3 DNA reads TGCGCCAGCAGCCCGCTTCCCAGGGAGGACTATGGCCACACCTTC. This codes for CASSPLPREDYGHTF.

V and J are TRBV2 and TRBJ1-1; D not certain. CDR1 and CDR2 from the germline V gene are SNHLY and FYNNEI. V was clipped by 2 bases and J by 5 bases, with 9 bases between them. CDR3 size: 13 residues. The CDR3 loop reads CASSELRETEAFF. The DNA for the CDR3 is TGTGCCAGCAGTGAACTGAGAGAGACTGAAGCTTTCTTT. Variable domain in full (rest from reference TRBV2 and TRBJ1-1): EPEVTQTPSHQVTQMGQEVILRCVPISNHLYFYWYRQILGQKVEFLVSFYNNEISEKSEIFDDQFSVERPDGSNFTLKIRSTKLEDSAMYFCASSELRETEAFFGQGTRLTVV.

The rearrangement links TRBV7-7 to TRBJ2-2; the match to TRBD2 covers 13 bases. The ends lost 4 bases at V and 8 bases at J; junction bases unmatched: 4. Germline V CDR1 and CDR2: SSHAT, FNYEAQ (reference sequence). The CDR3 has 15 residues. The CDR3 reads CASSSTSGRAGELFF. For the CDR3, the DNA is TGTGCCAGCAGCTCCACTAGCGGGAGGGCGGGGGAGCTGTTTTTT.

The gene calls are TRBV5-1 and TRBJ1-1; D ambiguous. This CDR3 is built from 15 residues. V lost 0 bases and J lost 0, with 9 bases in between. Germline V gene lookup returns CDR1 SGHRS and CDR2 YFSETQ. The CDR3 loop is CASSLASGMNTEAFF. For the CDR3, the DNA is TGCGCCAGCAGCTTGGCCTCAGGAATGAACACTGAAGCTTTCTTT.

The rearrangement joins TRBV4-3 to TRBJ2-1, with 7 bases matching TRBD2. Germline lookup yields CDR1 LGHNA and CDR2 YSLEER. The V segment lost 0 bases and the J segment 5 bases; nucleotides outside the gene matches: 7. The CDR3 has 16 residues. The CDR3: CASSQDMREWNNEQFF. DNA for the CDR3: TGCGCCAGCAGCCAAGATATGCGGGAGTGGAACAATGAGCAGTTCTTC.

The chain has TRBV5-1 and TRBJ2-1; D possibly corresponds to TRBD2 (6 bases). The CDR3 has 15 amino acids. Germline V gene data show CDR1 as SGHRS and CDR2 as YFSETQ. V lost 7 bases and J lost 6, with 20 bases in between. The DNA of the CDR3 is TGCGCCAGCGGACAAACCGGGACTGGCCCCAATGAGCAGTTCTTC. The encoded protein is CASGQTGTGPNEQFF.

On this clone itself: Distinct nucleotide sequences in the sample also encode this CDR3. V usage is TRBV6-5 and J usage is TRBJ2-7; 13 bases are shared with TRBD2. The CDR3 has 15 amino acids. Losses at the gene ends were 4 bases for V and 3 bases for J; bases not matched to a gene: 3. Per the germline V gene, CDR1 is MNHEY and CDR2 is SVGAGI. CDR3 in amino acids: CASSSRLAGGYEQYF. CDR3 DNA: TGTGCCAGCAGTTCCAGACTAGCGGGAGGCTACGAGCAGTACTTC.

The chain uses TRBV28 and TRBJ2-7; the match to TRBD1 covers 7 bases. The CDR3 extends over 15 amino acids. Germline assignment: CDR1 MDHEN and CDR2 SYDVKM. Germline trimming cut 7 bases from V and 7 bases from J; bases unmatched to any gene: 16. The CDR3 DNA reads TGTGCCAGCACCCTCAGCCCCTGGACAGGACGGGAGCAGTACTTC. Translating gives CASTLSPWTGREQYF.

V gene TRBV28 combines with J gene TRBJ2-5, with D hard to call. This CDR3 is built from 15 residues. The germline gives CDR1 MDHEN, CDR2 SYDVKM. Trimming pared 6 bases from V and 0 bases from J, leaving 14 bases between. The CDR3 DNA is TGTGCCAGCAGCCCTGGCTTACCGTACCAAGAGACCCAGTACTTC. Its translation is CASSPGLPYQETQYF.

This clone was found a few times. The chain joins TRBV19 to TRBJ1-2, with a possible D match to TRBD1 (5 bases). V lost 7 bases to trimming and J lost 3 bases, with 15 bases between them. The CDR3 is made up of 14 amino acids. The germline V gene encodes CDR1 LNHDA and CDR2 SQIVND (reference sequence). In DNA form, the CDR3 reads TGTGCCAGTAACCCTGGGGCGAGGGACTATGGCTACACCTTC. Translation: CASNPGARDYGYTF.

This chain links TRBV28 with TRBJ1-4, with 7 bases lining up with TRBD1. CDR1 is MDHEN and CDR2 is SYDVKM in the germline V gene. With 6 bases clipped from V and 7 bases from J, the junction kept 8 bases outside the gene matches. This CDR3 is 14 amino acids long. The CDR3 coding sequence is TGTGCCAGCAGGTCCACAGGGGAGGGTGAAAAACTGTTTTTT. It is translated as CASRSTGEGEKLFF.

In regard to this clone: This CDR3 is also generated by other DNA sequences in the sample. The chain is built from TRBV9 and TRBJ2-1, with a possible D match to TRBD1 (6 bases). This CDR3 spans 16 amino acids. CDR1 SGDLS and CDR2 YYNGEE come from the germline V gene. V lost 1 base, J lost 0 bases, and 11 bases lay in between. The CDR3 sequence is CASSVLGGSSYNEQFF. CDR3 nucleotide sequence: TGTGCCAGCAGCGTACTAGGGGGTAGCTCCTACAATGAGCAGTTCTTC.

The rearrangement joins TRBV5-1 to TRBJ2-3; 12 bases match TRBD2. CDR3 size: 19 residues. CDR1 SGHRS and CDR2 YFSETQ come from the germline V gene. Trimming cost V 4 bases and J 0 bases; bases outside gene matches: 12. The CDR3 sequence: CASSPRLAGDVTSTDTQYF. The CDR3 DNA sequence: TGCGCCAGCAGCCCAAGACTAGCGGGAGATGTCACTAGCACAGATACGCAGTATTTT.

This clone was seen just once. The chain couples TRBV4-2 to TRBJ2-7; TRBD2 aligns across 9 bases. Germline V gene sequence: CDR1 LGHNA, CDR2 YNFKEQ. The CDR3 spans 16 residues. V gave up 6 bases and J gave up 7 bases; unmatched junction bases: 16. This CDR3 is CASSPDGGRATREQYF. CDR3 DNA: TGTGCCAGCAGTCCGGATGGCGGGAGGGCCACTCGGGAGCAGTACTTC.

The CDR3 nucleotides read TGTGCCAGCAGCTCCTTAGACGCGAGCTCCTACGAGCAGTACTTC. Translated: CASSSLDASSYEQYF. The chain is built from TRBV2 and TRBJ2-7, with D unclear. Trimming shortened V by 6 bases and J by 0 bases, and 15 bases separated the two germline ends. Per the germline V gene, CDR1 is SNHLY and CDR2 is FYNNEI. The CDR3 consists of 15 residues. Complete variable domain (other parts from reference TRBV2 and TRBJ2-7): EPEVTQTPSHQVTQMGQEVILRCVPISNHLYFYWYRQILGQKVEFLVSFYNNEISEKSEIFDDQFSVERPDGSNFTLKIRSTKLEDSAMYFCASSSLDASSYEQYFGPGTRLTVT.

The chain is built from TRBV6-6 and TRBJ2-5; 7 nucleotides agree with TRBD2. Germline V gives CDR1 MNHNY, CDR2 SVGAGI (reference sequence). The CDR3 has 15 residues. Trimming at V came to 6 bases and at J to 5 bases, leaving 12 bases not matched to a gene. The DNA of the CDR3 is TGTGCCAGCAGGCCGGGACTAAGGAGACCGGAGACCCAGTACTTC. This codes for CASRPGLRRPETQYF.

The chain links TRBV27 to TRBJ2-7; D is ambiguous. The germline CDR1 and CDR2 sequences are MNHEY and SMNVEV (reference sequence). CDR3 length: 14 amino acids. V dropped 3 bases and J dropped 1 base, with 10 bases sitting between them. The CDR3 DNA follows: TGTGCCAGCAGTTTCGGTGACTCTTCCTACGAGCAGTACTTC. Its protein is CASSFGDSSYEQYF.

This chain uses TRBV7-9 with TRBJ2-3, with TRBD2 as a possible D gene (5 bases). The germline V gene encodes CDR1 SEHNR and CDR2 FQNEAQ (reference sequence). V lost 5 bases and J 2 bases, leaving 17 bases between the germline ends. The CDR3 is 16 residues long. The DNA for the CDR3 is TGTGCCAGCAGCCCTCGTCAGGACTTCTACACAGATACGCAGTATTTT. It translates to CASSPRQDFYTDTQYF.

This chain links TRBV27 with TRBJ2-6; D unclear. Trimming removed 6 bases from V and 4 bases from J, with 10 bases in between. CDR3 length equals 14 residues. CDR1 is MNHEY and CDR2 is SMNVEV in the germline V gene (reference sequence). The CDR3 DNA is TGTGCCAGCAGGATCCTTTCCGGGGCCAACGTCCTGACTTTC. Encoded protein: CASRILSGANVLTF.